The 11 T cell receptor beta chains presented below share a single source sample, sequenced in a study of cytomegalovirus exposure and HLA in healthy donors (dated by TCRdb to 2015 to 2018). The receptor library was made with the immunoSEQ multiplex PCR assay. In its TCRdb copy, this immuneACCESS table keeps in-frame sequences only and misses some clones. Where compared with another copy, unresolved V genes explain less than half of these, and the others have no known cause. The sample table holds under 350,000 clones, of which roughly 85% were seen once. Of the sample, around 1% is held by the ten largest clones. Material for sequencing was PBMCs. The receptor set was obtained from a woman under 30 in good health and CMV-seronegative.

The chain links TRBV18 to TRBJ2-2; TRBD1 is a possible D gene (6 bases). This CDR3 comprises 14 residues. Deletions cut 5 bases from V and 5 bases from J, with 12 bases between. Per germline, CDR1 KGHSH and CDR2 LQKENI. The chain's CDR3 is CASSSTGITGELFF. In DNA, the CDR3 is TGTGCCAGCTCATCTACAGGGATTACCGGGGAGCTGTTTTTT.

This chain connects TRBV6-5 to TRBJ1-1; no reliable D call. V was clipped by 2 bases and J by 0 bases, with 13 bases between them. CDR1 is MNHEY, CDR2 SVGAGI, per germline. The CDR3 extends over 16 amino acids. This CDR3 reads CASSYQNPNMNTEAFF. CDR3 DNA: TGTGCCAGCAGTTACCAGAATCCGAACATGAACACTGAAGCTTTCTTT.

This clone appeared once. The rearrangement joins TRBV11-2 to TRBJ1-5; D is undetermined. Deletions cut 1 base from V and 1 base from J, with 5 bases between. Germline lookup yields CDR1 SGHAT and CDR2 FQNNGV. This CDR3 contains 14 residues. In DNA, the CDR3 is TGTGCCAGCAGCTTAGTTGAGAGCAATCAGCCCCAGCATTTT. The encoded protein is CASSLVESNQPQHF. The full variable domain, its missing parts supplied by reference TRBV11-2 and TRBJ1-5, is EAGVAQSPRYKIIEKRQSVAFWCNPISGHATLYWYQQILGQGPKLLIQFQNNGVVDDSQLPKDRFSAERLKGVDSTLKIQPAKLEDSAVYLCASSLVESNQPQHFGDGTRLSIL.

The chain employs TRBV6-5 and TRBJ2-4; 8 nucleotides match TRBD2. CDR3 length: 15 residues. The germline gives CDR1 MNHEY, CDR2 SVGAGI. Trimming removed 8 bases from V and 1 base from J; junction bases left unmatched: 7. The CDR3 spells CASPAGGPAKNIQYF. In DNA form, the CDR3 reads TGTGCCAGCCCGGCGGGGGGCCCGGCCAAAAACATTCAGTACTTC.

V is TRBV5-6 and J is TRBJ1-1, with TRBD1 matching over 7 bases. The CDR3 has 15 residues. The V segment lost 3 bases and the J segment 1 base; nucleotides outside the gene matches: 6. Germline lookup yields CDR1 SGHDT and CDR2 YYEEEE. Here the CDR3 DNA reads TGTGCCAGCAGCTACTTGACAGGGACGAACACTGAAGCTTTCTTT. It translates to CASSYLTGTNTEAFF.

The chain carries TRBV13 and TRBJ2-1; TRBD2 agrees at 8 bases. V shed 0 bases and J 6 bases; nucleotides not matched to a gene: 10. Germline loops: CDR1 PRHDT, CDR2 FYEKMQ (reference sequence). There are 17 residues in the CDR3. Here the CDR3 DNA reads TGTGCCAGCAGCTTAGGACCAGCGGGAGAAGGTATCAATGAGCAGTTCTTC. Protein: CASSLGPAGEGINEQFF. The full variable domain, rest sourced from reference TRBV13 and TRBJ2-1, is AAGVIQSPRHLIKEKRETATLKCYPIPRHDTVYWYQQGPGQDPQFLISFYEKMQSDKGSIPDRFSAQQFSDYHSELNMSSLELGDSALYFCASSLGPAGEGINEQFFGPGTRLTVL.

This clone was recorded only once. This chain connects TRBV29-1 to TRBJ1-5, with D possibly matching TRBD1 (5 bases). V lost 6 bases and J lost 9, with 12 bases in between. The CDR3 consists of 11 residues. The germline CDR1 and CDR2 sequences are SQVTM and ANQGSEA. Here the CDR3 DNA reads TGCAGCGTCGGGGGTGGGGGGCCCCAGCATTTT. It translates to CSVGGGGPQHF.

The rearrangement links TRBV28 to TRBJ1-2; 8 bases match TRBD1. Germline V gene lookup returns CDR1 MDHEN and CDR2 SYDVKM. This CDR3 is 14 amino acids long. Trimming took 5 bases from V and 3 from J; bases not matched to a gene: 5. CDR3 amino acids: CASSPGQADYGYTF. The CDR3 bases are TGTGCCAGCAGTCCGGGACAGGCCGACTATGGCTACACCTTC.

The gene calls are TRBV25-1 and TRBJ1-5; D might be TRBD1 (5 bases). This CDR3 has 15 residues. The germline V and J ends were trimmed by 3 bases and 0 bases, with 9 bases remaining between them. Looked up from germline, CDR1 is MGHDK and CDR2 is SYGVNS. The CDR3 DNA follows: TGTGCCAGCAGTGAGGCAGGGTATAGCAATCAGCCCCAGCATTTT. Protein: CASSEAGYSNQPQHF.

This chain links TRBV6-5 with TRBJ2-3; D may be TRBD2 (5 bases). This CDR3 is 15 amino acids long. V was trimmed by 2 bases and J by 2 bases, leaving 11 bases between them. Germline lookup yields CDR1 MNHEY and CDR2 SVGAGI. CDR3 nucleotides: TGTGCCAGCAGTTACGGAACGGGAAACACAGATACGCAGTATTTT. It codes for CASSYGTGNTDTQYF.

The chain recombines TRBV14 with TRBJ2-7; 7 positions match TRBD1. Losses at the gene ends were 0 bases for V and 3 bases for J; bases not matched to a gene: 5. CDR1 and CDR2 (germline): SGHDN, FVKESK. This CDR3 region has 15 residues. CDR3 loop: CASSQDLQGLYEQYF. CDR3 coding DNA: TGTGCCAGCAGCCAAGACCTACAGGGGCTCTACGAGCAGTACTTC.